The T cell receptor beta chain under discussion was sequenced for a study of OX40 agonist ivuxolimab in advanced cancers. Study overall: Patients' therapy was ivuxolimab, an antibody that acts as an agonist of OX40 (CD134). Three dose-escalation patients had partial responses: one with hepatocellular carcinoma and two with cutaneous melanoma. Overall study results and limits: Expanded clones belonging to CD8+ T cells outnumbered, on average, those of CD4+.

Generated by immunoSEQ multiplex PCR, the TCRdb table keeps only in-frame clones and is missing some. Here the sample spans about 69,000 clones, over 80% being singletons. This clone showed up just once. Antigen unknown. A read error may produce the germline difference seen at one junction end. The source of this sequence is an adult with an advanced solid tumor such as melanoma, head and neck, liver or kidney cancer. Sequenced material: CD4+ or CD8+ T cells sorted from blood, taken in a trial of the OX40 agonist ivuxolimab.

The CDR3 region has the DNA TGTGCCAGCAGCGAACCTCAGGGGGCATCAGGGGAGCTGTTTTTT. It encodes CASSEPQGASGELFF. This chain connects TRBV5-1 to TRBJ2-2; 8 nucleotides agree with TRBD1. The CDR3 length is 15 residues. CDR1 is SGHRS, CDR2 YFSETQ, per germline.